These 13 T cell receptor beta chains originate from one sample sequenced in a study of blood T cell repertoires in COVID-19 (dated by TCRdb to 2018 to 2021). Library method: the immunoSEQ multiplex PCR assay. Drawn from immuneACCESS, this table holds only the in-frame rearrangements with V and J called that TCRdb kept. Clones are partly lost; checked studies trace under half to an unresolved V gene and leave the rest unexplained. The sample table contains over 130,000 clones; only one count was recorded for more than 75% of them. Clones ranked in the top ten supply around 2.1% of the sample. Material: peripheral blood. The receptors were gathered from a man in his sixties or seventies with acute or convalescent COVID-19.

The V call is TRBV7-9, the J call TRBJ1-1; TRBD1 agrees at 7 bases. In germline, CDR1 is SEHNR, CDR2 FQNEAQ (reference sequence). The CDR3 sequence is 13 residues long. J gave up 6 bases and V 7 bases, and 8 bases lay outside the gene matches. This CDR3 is CASNPGGRSEAFF. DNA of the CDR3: TGTGCCAGCAACCCAGGGGGGAGGTCTGAAGCTTTCTTT.

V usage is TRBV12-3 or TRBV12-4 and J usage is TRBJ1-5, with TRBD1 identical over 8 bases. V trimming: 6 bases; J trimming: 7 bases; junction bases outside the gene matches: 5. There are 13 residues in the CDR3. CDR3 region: CASSGQGGQPQHF. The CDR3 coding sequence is TGTGCCAGCAGCGGACAGGGCGGCCAGCCCCAGCATTTT.

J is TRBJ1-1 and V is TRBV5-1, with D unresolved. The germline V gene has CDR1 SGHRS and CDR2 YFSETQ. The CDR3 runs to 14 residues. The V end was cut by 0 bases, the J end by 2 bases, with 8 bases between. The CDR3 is CASSLAVANTEAFF. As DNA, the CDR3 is TGCGCCAGCAGCTTGGCCGTGGCTAACACTGAAGCTTTCTTT.

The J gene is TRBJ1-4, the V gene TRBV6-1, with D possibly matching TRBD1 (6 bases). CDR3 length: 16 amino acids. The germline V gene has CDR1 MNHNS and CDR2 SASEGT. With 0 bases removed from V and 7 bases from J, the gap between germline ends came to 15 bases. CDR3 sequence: CASSEAAQGIGEKLFF. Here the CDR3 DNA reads TGTGCCAGCAGTGAAGCGGCGCAGGGGATAGGTGAAAAACTGTTTTTT.

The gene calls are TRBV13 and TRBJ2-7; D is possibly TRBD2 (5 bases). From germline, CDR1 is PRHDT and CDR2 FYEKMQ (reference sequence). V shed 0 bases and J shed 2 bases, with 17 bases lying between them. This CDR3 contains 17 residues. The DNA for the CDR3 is TGTGCCAGCAGCTTAGGCTTCGGCAGCCGCGGGCCCTACGAGCAGTACTTC. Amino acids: CASSLGFGSRGPYEQYF.

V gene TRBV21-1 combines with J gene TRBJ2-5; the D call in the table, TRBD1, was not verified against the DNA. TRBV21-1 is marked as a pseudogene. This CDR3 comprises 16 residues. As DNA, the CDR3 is TGTGCCAGCAGCAACCGAGCCGACAGGAGCCAAGAGACCCAGTACTTC. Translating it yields CASSNRADRSQETQYF.

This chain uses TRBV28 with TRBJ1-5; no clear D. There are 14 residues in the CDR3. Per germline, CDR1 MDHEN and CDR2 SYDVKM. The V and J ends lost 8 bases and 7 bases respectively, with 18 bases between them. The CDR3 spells CASLPAQLRQPQHF. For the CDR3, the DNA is TGTGCCAGCCTACCCGCCCAACTGAGGCAGCCCCAGCATTTT. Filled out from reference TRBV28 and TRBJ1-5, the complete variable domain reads DVKVTQSSRYLVKRTGEKVFLECVQDMDHENMFWYRQDPGLGLRLIYFSYDVKMKEKGDIPEGYSVSREKKERFSLILESASTNQTSMYLCASLPAQLRQPQHFGDGTRLSIL.

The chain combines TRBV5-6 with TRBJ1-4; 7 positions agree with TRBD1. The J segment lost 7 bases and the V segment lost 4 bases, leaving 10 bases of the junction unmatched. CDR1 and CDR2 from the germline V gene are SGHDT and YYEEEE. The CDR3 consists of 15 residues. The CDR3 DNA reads TGTGCCAGCAGCCCAAGGACAGGTCGCGGTGAAAAACTGTTTTTT. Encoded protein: CASSPRTGRGEKLFF.

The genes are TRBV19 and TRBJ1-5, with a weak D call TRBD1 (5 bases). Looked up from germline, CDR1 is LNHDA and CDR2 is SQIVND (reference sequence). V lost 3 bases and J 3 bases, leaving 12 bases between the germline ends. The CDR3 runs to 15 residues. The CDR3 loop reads CASSIPDRFNQPQHF. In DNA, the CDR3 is TGTGCCAGTAGTATCCCAGACAGATTCAATCAGCCCCAGCATTTT.

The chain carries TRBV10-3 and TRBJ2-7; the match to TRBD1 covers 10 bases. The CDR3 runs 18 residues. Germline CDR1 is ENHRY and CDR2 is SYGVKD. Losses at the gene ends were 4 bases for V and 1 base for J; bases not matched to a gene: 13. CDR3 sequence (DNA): TGTGCCATCAGTGGGCCAGGGACAGGGGAAAGAAATTCCTACGAGCAGTACTTC. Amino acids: CAISGPGTGERNSYEQYF.

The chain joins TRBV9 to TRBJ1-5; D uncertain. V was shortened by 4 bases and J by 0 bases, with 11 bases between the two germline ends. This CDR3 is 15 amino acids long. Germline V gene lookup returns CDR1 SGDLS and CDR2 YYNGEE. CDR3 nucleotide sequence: TGTGCCAGCAGCCAGACTGGACTTAGCAATCAGCCCCAGCATTTT. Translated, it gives CASSQTGLSNQPQHF. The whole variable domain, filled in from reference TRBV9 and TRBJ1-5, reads DSGVTQTPKHLITATGQRVTLRCSPRSGDLSVYWYQQSLDQGLQFLIQYYNGEERAKGNILERFSAQQFPDLHSELNLSSLELGDSALYFCASSQTGLSNQPQHFGDGTRLSIL.

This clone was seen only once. The CDR3 nucleotides read TGTGCCAGCAGTATTAACAGGGGAGGACGCTACGAGCAGTACTTC. Its protein product is CASSINRGGRYEQYF. The chain is built from TRBV6-5 and TRBJ2-7; a weak D match, TRBD1 (7 bases). V was pared by 5 bases and J by 3 bases, with 17 bases between. In germline, CDR1 is MNHEY, CDR2 SVGAGI. This CDR3 contains 15 residues.

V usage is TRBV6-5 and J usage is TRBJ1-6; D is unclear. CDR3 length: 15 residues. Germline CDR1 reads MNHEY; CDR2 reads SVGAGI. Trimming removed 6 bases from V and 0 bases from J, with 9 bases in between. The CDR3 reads CASRQDSSYNSPLHF. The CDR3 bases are TGTGCCAGCAGGCAAGATAGCTCCTATAATTCACCCCTCCACTTT.